This T cell receptor beta chain came from a study of vaccination and CD4 T cells after COVID-19. About the research overall: Post-COVID draws came a median 101 days after diagnosis (range 35 to 161).

The CDR3 spans 14 residues. Germline CDR1 is DFQATT and CDR2 is SNEGSKA (reference sequence). V lost 5 bases, J lost 1 base, and 4 bases stayed unmatched. The Oncomine TCR Beta short-read assay was what sequenced the DNA obtained from cultured CD4+ T cells. TCRdb itself ran the PCR reads through MiXCR, one entry per CDR3 protein. The data show around 21,000 distinct CDR3 sequences, with approximately 60% seen just once and less than 9.5% held by the top ten. Concerning this clonotype: Its target is unknown.

The treatment here: roughly 10-day PBMC culture with coronavirus spike peptide pools or control peptides (ViraFEST assay). With peptide pools, ViraFEST first expanded antigen-specific T cells and afterwards sequenced their TCRs. Scientists separated out CD4+ T cells through negative selection following 10 days in culture. The receptor was isolated from a human donor who had recovered from COVID-19. J is TRBJ1-1 and V is TRBV20-1; 10 nucleotides line up with TRBD1. Input material: CD4+ T cells from blood, cultured in vitro. The chain's CDR3 is CSAATGGPNTEAFF. The CDR3 nucleotides are TGCAGTGCTGCGACAGGGGGCCCGAACACTGAAGCTTTCTTT.